This TCR beta chain was sequenced in a study of shared clonotypes between healthy human individuals. Trimming pared 4 bases from V and 1 base from J, leaving 8 bases between. In germline, CDR1 is SNHLY, CDR2 FYNNEI. This CDR3 region has 13 residues. Of note for this clone: The same CDR3 is also encoded by other DNA sequences in this sample.

Clones were read by immunoSEQ multiplex PCR, and TCRdb kept only the in-frame ones, dropping some. This table has some 500,000 clones, around 77% appearing once. The rearrangement uses TRBV2 and TRBJ2-7; D gene uncertain. This sequence originates from a woman aged 40 to 50 in good health. Some clones in this sample may be carry-over from other donors' samples. Sequencing was carried out using PBMCs. The CDR3 is CASSGGLSYEQYF. The CDR3 bases are TGTGCCAGCAGTGGCGGTCTTTCCTACGAGCAGTACTTC.